The present T cell receptor (beta chain) was sequenced within a study of graft-versus-host responses after intestinal transplantation. General study results and limits: In recipient marrow, GvH clones were found, and some appeared first in ileum or blood. Early post-transplant HvG declines were associated with peak circulating GvH clone levels.

Sequenced by immunoSEQ multiplex PCR; TCRdb stores in-frame clones only, minus some. The table records approximately 14,000 clones, roughly a third of them present only once. Responders (roughly 200,000, CFSE-labeled) met roughly 200,000 stimulators that were irradiated and violet-dye-labeled. Responder CD3+CD4+ and CD3+CD8+ cells that were proliferating and CFSE-low were sorted after the reaction. The CDR3 length is 16 residues. Germline V lookup: CDR1 MNHEY, CDR2 SMNVEV (reference sequence). V was pared by 5 bases and J by 4 bases, with 17 bases between. This receptor was taken from a human patient who received an intestinal transplant. Source: alloreactive CD8+ T cells from a mixed lymphocyte reaction culture, taken before intestinal transplant. Specified subset: CFSE-low proliferating T cells sorted from roughly 6-day pre-transplant mixed lymphocyte reaction (GvH or HvG direction). V usage is TRBV27 and J usage is TRBJ2-2; D perhaps matches TRBD2 (6 bases). The CDR3 bases are TGTGCCAGCAGTCCCCCGAGGGACTGGGGCACCGGGGAGCTGTTTTTT. This sequence encodes CASSPPRDWGTGELFF.